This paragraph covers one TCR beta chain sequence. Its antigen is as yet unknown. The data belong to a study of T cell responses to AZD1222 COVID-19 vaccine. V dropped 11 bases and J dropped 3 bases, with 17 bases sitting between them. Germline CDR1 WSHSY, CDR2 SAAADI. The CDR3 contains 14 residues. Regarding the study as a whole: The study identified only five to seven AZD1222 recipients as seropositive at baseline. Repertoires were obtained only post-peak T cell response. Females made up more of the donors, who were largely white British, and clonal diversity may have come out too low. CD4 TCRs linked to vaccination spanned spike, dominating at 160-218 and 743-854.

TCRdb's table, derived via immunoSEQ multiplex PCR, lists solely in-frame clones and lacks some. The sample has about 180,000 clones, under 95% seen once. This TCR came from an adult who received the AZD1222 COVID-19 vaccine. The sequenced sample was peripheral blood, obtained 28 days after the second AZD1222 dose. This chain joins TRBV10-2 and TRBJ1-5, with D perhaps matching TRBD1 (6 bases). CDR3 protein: CASCLQGVNQPQHF. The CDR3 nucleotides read TGCGCCTCCTGCCTACAGGGCGTCAATCAGCCCCAGCATTTT.